The 18 T cell receptor beta chains listed next were all sequenced from one sample in a study of CD4+ T cells in melanoma. This table comes from immunoSEQ multiplex PCR, and its TCRdb copy is limited to in-frame clones, with some not included. The sample has thousands of clones; about 56% are singletons. Sequencing was performed on cells from a culture (not recorded whether cultured in vitro). Every receptor here comes from a human donor with melanoma.

This clone turned up a few times. This chain joins TRBV1 and TRBJ1-3; the DNA was not used to check the table's D call, TRBD1. TRBV1 is marked as a pseudogene. The CDR3 totals 17 residues. The CDR3 DNA reads TGCACCAGCAGCCAAGATCTAGACAGGCCCTCTGGAAACACCATATATTTT. Amino acid sequence: CTSSQDLDRPSGNTIYF.

This clone was seen a handful of times. J is TRBJ1-1 and V is TRBV29-1; D might be TRBD1 (6 bases). Germline V gene lookup returns CDR1 SQVTM and CDR2 ANQGSEA. V was pared by 6 bases and J by 11 bases, with 19 bases between. The CDR3 is 12 residues long. CDR3 loop: CSVGQTEWGAFF. CDR3 bases: TGCAGCGTAGGACAGACAGAATGGGGGGCTTTCTTT.

The V gene is TRBV7-9, the J gene TRBJ2-5; TRBD1 aligns across 9 bases. V gave up 0 bases and J gave up 1 base; unmatched junction bases: 6. The germline V gene has CDR1 SEHNR and CDR2 FQNEAQ (reference sequence). The CDR3 contains 17 residues. The CDR3 sequence is CASSLARTGELQETQYF. The CDR3, as DNA: TGTGCCAGCAGCTTAGCTCGGACAGGGGAACTCCAAGAGACCCAGTACTTC.

V and J are TRBV30 and TRBJ2-1, with 8 bases matching TRBD2. Unmatched junction bases numbered 6, after V lost 4 bases and J lost 4 bases. Germline V CDR1 and CDR2: GTSNPN, SVGIG (reference sequence). This CDR3 is built from 14 residues. The CDR3 bases are TGTGCCTGGATTGGGTCGGGGGGGTACAATGAGCAGTTCTTC. This sequence encodes CAWIGSGGYNEQFF.

CDR3 nucleotides: TGTGCCTTCTTGCGGCAGGGGTATACTGAAGCTTTCTTT. Its translation: CAFLRQGYTEAFF. This chain links TRBV30 with TRBJ1-1; D is perhaps TRBD1 (6 bases). Germline values: CDR1 GTSNPN, CDR2 SVGIG (reference sequence). The CDR3 runs 13 residues. The V and J ends lost 7 bases and 5 bases respectively, with 17 bases between them.

The J gene is TRBJ2-7, the V gene TRBV18, with D possibly matching TRBD1 (5 bases). V was shortened by 2 bases and J by 9 bases, with 14 bases between the two germline ends. CDR3 size: 13 residues. CDR1 KGHSH and CDR2 LQKENI come from the germline V gene. Written as DNA, the CDR3 is TGTGCCAGCTCACCAACACAGGAAGATGGGCAGTACTTC. It codes for CASSPTQEDGQYF.

The gene calls are TRBV11-2 and TRBJ2-7, with a weak D call TRBD1 (6 bases). There are 15 residues in the CDR3. Germline V gene data show CDR1 as SGHAT and CDR2 as FQNNGV. The V gene lost 1 base and the J gene lost 3 bases, with 13 bases spanning the gap. The CDR3 is CASSLGAGAHYEQYF. The CDR3 DNA sequence: TGTGCCAGCAGCTTAGGCGCAGGGGCGCACTACGAGCAGTACTTC.

This clone showed up just once. The chain has TRBV5-6 and TRBJ1-6; D is uncertain. V was shortened by 0 bases and J by 11 bases, with 9 bases between the two germline ends. This CDR3 is built from 13 residues. Germline-derived CDR1 and CDR2 are SGHDT and YYEEEE. CDR3 coding DNA: TGTGCCAGCAGCTTGGAGAGGGTGGCACCCCTCCACTTT. This codes for CASSLERVAPLHF.

This chain joins TRBV10-3 and TRBJ1-1; 7 bases line up with TRBD1. V lost 8 bases and J lost 1; bases outside the gene matches: 7. Germline V gives CDR1 ENHRY, CDR2 SYGVKD. The CDR3 is 14 residues long. The CDR3 here is CAIAAQGRNTEAFF. As DNA, the CDR3 is TGTGCCATCGCAGCACAGGGGCGGAACACTGAAGCTTTCTTT.

This clone was counted a few times. The rearrangement joins TRBV7-9 to TRBJ2-7; D may be TRBD1 or TRBD2 (5 bases each). The V end was cut by 0 bases, the J end by 0 bases, with 6 bases between. The CDR3 loop spans 14 amino acids. CDR1 SEHNR and CDR2 FQNEAQ come from the germline V gene (reference sequence). This CDR3 reads CASSLAGVSYEQYF. CDR3 DNA sequence: TGTGCCAGCAGCTTAGCGGGGGTCTCCTACGAGCAGTACTTC.

The genes are TRBV30 and TRBJ1-1, with D perhaps matching TRBD1 (5 bases). This CDR3 has 14 residues. The germline CDR1 and CDR2 sequences are GTSNPN and SVGIG (reference sequence). Between the trimmed V and J ends, which lost 1 base and 1 base, there was a span of 10 bases. CDR3 loop: CAWSEFTGNTEAFF. The CDR3 nucleotides read TGTGCCTGGAGTGAATTTACAGGGAACACTGAAGCTTTCTTT.

CDR3 sequence: CASSLVNQAFF. The CDR3 nucleotides read TGTGCCAGCAGCTTAGTTAACCAGGCTTTCTTT. The gene calls are TRBV7-9 and TRBJ1-1; no clear D. With 1 base removed from V and 11 bases from J, the gap between germline ends came to 8 bases. The CDR3 has 11 residues. Germline V gives CDR1 SEHNR, CDR2 FQNEAQ (reference sequence).

As to this clone: The sample holds other DNA sequences that translate to the same CDR3. V usage is TRBV28 and J usage is TRBJ1-2, with D uncertain. The CDR3 is 12 residues long. CDR1 is MDHEN and CDR2 is SYDVKM in the germline V gene. V was clipped by 2 bases and J by 5 bases, with 6 bases between them. CDR3 bases: TGTGCCAGCAGTTTAAGATTATATGGCTACACCTTC. This codes for CASSLRLYGYTF.

This clone was found a few times. This chain links TRBV2 with TRBJ1-5; D is uncertain. With 4 bases removed from V and 5 bases from J, the gap between germline ends came to 21 bases. The V gene's germline CDR1 is SNHLY and CDR2 FYNNEI. The CDR3 loop spans 17 amino acids. CDR3 protein: CASSGIWSIGLDQPQHF. The DNA for the CDR3 is TGTGCCAGCAGTGGAATCTGGTCAATCGGTCTGGATCAGCCCCAGCATTTT.

V is TRBV27 and J is TRBJ1-1; D perhaps matches TRBD1 (6 bases). V lost 3 bases and J lost 1, with 12 bases in between. Germline V gene sequence: CDR1 MNHEY, CDR2 SMNVEV (reference sequence). This CDR3 is built from 15 residues. The CDR3 DNA is TGTGCCAGCAGTTTGGAGGCGGGACAGAACACTGAAGCTTTCTTT. This translates into CASSLEAGQNTEAFF.

This chain joins TRBV6-1 and TRBJ1-2; TRBD1 is a possible D gene (6 bases). The CDR3 spans 14 residues. V was trimmed by 7 bases and J by 3 bases, leaving 15 bases between them. In germline, CDR1 is MNHNS, CDR2 SASEGT. CDR3 bases: TGTGCCAGCAAAGAACAGGGATTTGACTATGGCTACACCTTC. This encodes CASKEQGFDYGYTF.

In its sample, this clone was seen a few times. The rearrangement joins TRBV6-6 to TRBJ1-2, with 7 bases lining up with TRBD1. The germline V gene has CDR1 MNHNY and CDR2 SVGAGI (reference sequence). CDR3 length equals 14 residues. With 6 bases clipped from V and 7 bases from J, the junction kept 11 bases outside the gene matches. DNA for the CDR3: TGTGCCAGCAGCGACAGGGCCGGTTCAGGTGGCTACACCTTC. Its translation: CASSDRAGSGGYTF.

In this sample, this clone turned up a few times. The gene calls are TRBV5-1 and TRBJ2-7; D gene unclear. Germline assignment: CDR1 SGHRS and CDR2 YFSETQ. The V gene lost 8 bases and the J gene lost 3 bases, with 15 bases spanning the gap. CDR3 length: 13 amino acids. The CDR3 sequence: CARLVKEHYEQYF. In DNA, the CDR3 is TGCGCCAGACTCGTTAAGGAGCACTACGAGCAGTACTTC.